This T cell receptor beta chain stems from a study of cytomegalovirus exposure and HLA in healthy donors. Across the study: Falling in the Caucasian-associated ancestry cluster were about 80% of some 400 genotyped donors. Broader study findings: A few of the chains that were CMV-associated were confirmed in vitro to be specific for CMV antigens. A later analysis associated 16,000 or so TCR beta sequences with HLA alleles at a 0.05 false discovery rate.

60 Vbeta and 13 Jbeta primers were used in PCR. Generated by immunoSEQ multiplex PCR, the TCRdb table keeps only in-frame clones and is missing some. This table holds 100,000 to 150,000 clones, roughly 80% found once. The CDR3 runs to 14 residues. The ends were cut back, 3 bases at V and 3 bases at J, with 12 bases in the middle. CDR1 SGHVS and CDR2 FQNEAQ come from the germline V gene. To note about this clone: Its antigen is unidentified.

This clonotype was obtained from a female donor in good health and CMV-seronegative. This rearrangement joins TRBV7-8 to TRBJ2-7; maybe TRBD1 (7 bases). Material for sequencing was PBMCs. CDR3 sequence reads: CASSFQQGGYEQYF. DNA for the CDR3: TGTGCCAGCAGCTTCCAGCAGGGGGGCTACGAGCAGTACTTC.